Listed here is a single TCR beta chain. Its cognate antigen is unknown. The PCR made use of 60 Vbeta and 13 Jbeta primers. The method was immunoSEQ multiplex PCR; TCRdb's version includes in-frame clones alone and lacks a portion of them. The table has around 170,000 clones, 81% seen once. This sample was included in a study of cytomegalovirus exposure and HLA in healthy donors. Study-wide background: HLA-typed donors contributed about 85 million unique TCRs, which were held in an early data release. Whole-study results and caveats: V- and J-gene trimming in TCR beta was tied to a missense DCLRE1C variant by an analysis performed later.

Source material: PBMCs. The clonotype originates from a man in his forties or fifties in good health and CMV-seronegative.

The CDR3 reads CSVEPGTGNYGYTF. The CDR3 region has the DNA TGCAGCGTTGAACCCGGGACAGGGAACTATGGCTACACCTTC. This chain uses TRBV29-1 with TRBJ1-2; 9 positions match TRBD1. Trimming took 2 bases from V and 2 from J; bases not matched to a gene: 3. CDR3 size: 14 residues. Germline loops: CDR1 SQVTM, CDR2 ANQGSEA. Full variable domain (outside the CDR3, taken from reference TRBV29-1 and TRBJ1-2): SAVISQKPSRDICQRGTSLTIQCQVDSQVTMMFWYRQQPGQSLTLIATANQGSEATYESGFVIDKFPISRPNLTFSTLTVSNMSPEDSSIYLCSVEPGTGNYGYTFGSGTRLTVV.